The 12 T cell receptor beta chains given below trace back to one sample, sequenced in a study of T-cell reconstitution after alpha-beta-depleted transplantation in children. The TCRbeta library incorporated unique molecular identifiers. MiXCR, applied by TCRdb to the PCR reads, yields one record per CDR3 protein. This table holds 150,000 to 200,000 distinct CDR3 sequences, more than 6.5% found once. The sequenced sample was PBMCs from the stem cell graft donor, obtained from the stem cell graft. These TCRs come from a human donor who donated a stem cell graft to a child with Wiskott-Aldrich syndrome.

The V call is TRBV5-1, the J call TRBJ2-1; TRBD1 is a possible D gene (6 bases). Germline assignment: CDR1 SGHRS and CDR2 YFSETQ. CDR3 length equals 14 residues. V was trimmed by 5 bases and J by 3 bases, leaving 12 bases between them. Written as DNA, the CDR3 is TGCGCCAGCAGTCCCCAGGGGATCTACAATGAGCAGTTCTTC. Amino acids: CASSPQGIYNEQFF.

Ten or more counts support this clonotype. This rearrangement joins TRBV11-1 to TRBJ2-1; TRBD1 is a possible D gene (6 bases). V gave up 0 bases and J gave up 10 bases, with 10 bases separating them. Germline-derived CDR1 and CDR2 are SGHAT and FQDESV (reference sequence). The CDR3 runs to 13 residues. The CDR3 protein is CASSLAPQGEQFF. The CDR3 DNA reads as TGTGCCAGCAGCTTAGCGCCCCAGGGGGAGCAGTTCTTC.

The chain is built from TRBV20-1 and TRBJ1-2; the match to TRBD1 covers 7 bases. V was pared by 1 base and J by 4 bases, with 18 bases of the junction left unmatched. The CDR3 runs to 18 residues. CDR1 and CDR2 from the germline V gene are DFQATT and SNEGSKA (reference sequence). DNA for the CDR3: TGCAGTGCTAGAGGTGGTCTGATTGGGCAGGGGGAAACCTATGGCTACACCTTC. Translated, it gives CSARGGLIGQGETYGYTF.

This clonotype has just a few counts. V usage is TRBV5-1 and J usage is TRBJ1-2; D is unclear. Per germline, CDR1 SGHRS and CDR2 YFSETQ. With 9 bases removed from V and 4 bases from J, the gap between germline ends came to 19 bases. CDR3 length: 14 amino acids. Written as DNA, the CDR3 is TGCGCCACCTCTGCCACACACGGAACCTATGGCTACACCTTC. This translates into CATSATHGTYGYTF.

The CDR3 reads CASSSRGVFPYEQYF. The CDR3 nucleotides are TGTGCCAGTAGTTCTAGGGGGGTCTTTCCCTACGAGCAGTACTTC. J is TRBJ2-7 and V is TRBV19; either TRBD1 or TRBD2 may fit D (6 bases each). The CDR3 spans 15 residues. The ends were cut back, 5 bases at V and 2 bases at J, with 16 bases in the middle. Germline CDR1 reads LNHDA; CDR2 reads SQIVND (reference sequence).

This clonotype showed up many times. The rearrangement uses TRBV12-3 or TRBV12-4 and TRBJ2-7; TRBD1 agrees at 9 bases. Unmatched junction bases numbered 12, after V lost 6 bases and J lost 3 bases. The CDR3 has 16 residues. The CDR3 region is CASSTAGTGKVYEQYF. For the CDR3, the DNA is TGTGCCAGCAGCACGGCCGGGACAGGGAAGGTCTACGAGCAGTACTTC.

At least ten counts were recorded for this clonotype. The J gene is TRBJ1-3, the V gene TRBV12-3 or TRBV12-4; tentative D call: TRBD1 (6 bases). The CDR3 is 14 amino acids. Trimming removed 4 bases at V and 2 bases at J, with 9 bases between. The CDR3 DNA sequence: TGTGCCAGCAGTTCTACAGGGCCTGGAAACACCATATATTTT. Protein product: CASSSTGPGNTIYF.

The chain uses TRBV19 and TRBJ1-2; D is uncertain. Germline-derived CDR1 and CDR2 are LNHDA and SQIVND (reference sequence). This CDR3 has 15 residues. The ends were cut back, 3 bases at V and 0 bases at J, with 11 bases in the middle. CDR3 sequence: CASSIVIPPNYGYTF. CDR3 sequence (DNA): TGTGCCAGTAGTATCGTAATTCCTCCTAACTATGGCTACACCTTC.

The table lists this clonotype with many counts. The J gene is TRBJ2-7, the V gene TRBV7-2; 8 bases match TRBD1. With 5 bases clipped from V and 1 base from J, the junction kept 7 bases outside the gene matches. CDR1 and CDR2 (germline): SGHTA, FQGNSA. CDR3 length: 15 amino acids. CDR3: CASSLGTGGSYEQYF. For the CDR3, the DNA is TGTGCCAGCAGCCTAGGGACAGGCGGATCCTACGAGCAGTACTTC.

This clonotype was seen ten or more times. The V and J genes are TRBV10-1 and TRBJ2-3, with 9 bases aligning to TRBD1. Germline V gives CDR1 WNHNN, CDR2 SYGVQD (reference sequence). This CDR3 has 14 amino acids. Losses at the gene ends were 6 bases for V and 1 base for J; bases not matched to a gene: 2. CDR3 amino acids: CASSRTGGTDTQYF. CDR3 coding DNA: TGCGCCAGCAGCCGGACAGGGGGCACAGATACGCAGTATTTT.

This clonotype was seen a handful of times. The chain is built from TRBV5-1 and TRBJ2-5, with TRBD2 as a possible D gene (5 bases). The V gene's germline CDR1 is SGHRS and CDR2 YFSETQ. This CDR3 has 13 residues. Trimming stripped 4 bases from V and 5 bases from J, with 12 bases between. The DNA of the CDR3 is TGCGCCAGCAGCCCTGGGTGGAGGGAGACCCAGTACTTC. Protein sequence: CASSPGWRETQYF.

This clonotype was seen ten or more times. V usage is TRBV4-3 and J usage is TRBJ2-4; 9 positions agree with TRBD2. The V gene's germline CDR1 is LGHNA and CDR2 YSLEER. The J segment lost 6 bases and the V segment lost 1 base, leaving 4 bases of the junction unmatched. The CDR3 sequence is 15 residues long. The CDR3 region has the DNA TGCGCCAGCAGCCAAGGAGGCGGGAGGGGAAACATTCAGTACTTC. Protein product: CASSQGGGRGNIQYF.